The T cell receptor (beta chain) under discussion was sequenced for a study of cytomegalovirus exposure and HLA in healthy donors. Germline loops: CDR1 WNHNN, CDR2 SYGVQD (reference sequence). This CDR3 has 15 residues. Trimming shortened V by 0 bases and J by 1 base, and 10 bases separated the two germline ends. The PCR had 60 Vbeta and 13 Jbeta primers. Method: immunoSEQ multiplex PCR; TCRdb's copy keeps in-frame clones and lacks some. The profile shows roughly 180,000 clones, approximately 84% of them singletons. The clonotype was recovered from a man aged 25-40 years in good health and CMV-seronegative. Sequenced: PBMCs. This chain links TRBV10-1 with TRBJ2-7; possibly TRBD1 for D (6 bases). CDR3 sequence (DNA): TGCGCCAGCAGTGAGTCGGGGGCCCCTTCCTACGAGCAGTACTTC. It encodes CASSESGAPSYEQYF.